This TCR beta chain was sequenced in a study of shared clonotypes between healthy human individuals. At least ten counts were recorded for this clone. Its matching antigen is unknown. Other DNA sequences in the sample encode the same CDR3. Genomic DNA of every subset was divided equally among multiple immunoSEQ plates. Original data processing: Junction-only immunoSEQ data arrived without quality scores, meaning filtering differed. The method was immunoSEQ multiplex PCR; TCRdb's version includes in-frame clones alone and lacks a portion of them. From that table come the V and J calls and clone size; the DNA was used to work out D and trimming. The table lists over a million clones, around 78% of them singletons. Overall study findings and caveats: Only a few donors were included, so the genetic and exposure-history diversity represented was limited.

Germline V lookup: CDR1 SGHAT, CDR2 FQNNGV. The CDR3 totals 13 residues. The germline V and J ends were trimmed by 7 bases and 4 bases, with 10 bases remaining between them. V is TRBV11-2 and J is TRBJ2-2, with D tentatively TRBD2 (6 bases). The sequencing sample was made of memory CD4+ T cells from PBMCs. Subset of the sample: CD45RA-negative fraction. The clonotype comes from a man aged 18 to 29 in good health. Some clones in this sample may be carry-over from other donors' samples. The CDR3 sequence is CASILALTGELFF. CDR3 DNA: TGTGCCAGCATACTAGCTCTCACCGGGGAGCTGTTTTTT.